Each of the 11 T cell receptor beta chains below was sequenced from the same sample in a study of blood T cell repertoires in COVID-19. Sequenced by immunoSEQ multiplex PCR; TCRdb stores in-frame clones only, minus some. The data show around 59,000 clones, with about four fifths seen just once and 25% to 35% held by the top ten. Sequenced material: peripheral blood. The receptors were gathered from a woman of 80 years or more with active or convalescent COVID-19.

The gene calls are TRBV5-3 and TRBJ1-1, with a tentative D call TRBD1 (5 bases). TRBV5-3 is placed among ORFs of uncertain function. Trimming pared 4 bases from V and 1 base from J, leaving 17 bases between. This CDR3 has 16 amino acids. CDR3 sequence: CARSRLGPGRNTEAFF. CDR3 nucleotides: TGTGCCAGAAGCCGACTGGGGCCAGGGCGGAACACTGAAGCTTTCTTT.

This clone was observed many times. This chain joins TRBV4-2 and TRBJ1-2; no firm D call. Trimming left V 1 base short and J 6 bases short, with 9 bases between. Germline CDR1 is LGHNA and CDR2 is YNFKEQ. This CDR3 contains 13 residues. The CDR3 spells CASSQGTVDGYTF. The CDR3 DNA is TGTGCCAGCAGCCAAGGCACGGTTGATGGCTACACCTTC.

CDR3 bases: TGTGCCAGCAGCGTAGACGCGATCCCCACAGATACGCAGTATTTT. It is translated as CASSVDAIPTDTQYF. The chain couples TRBV9 to TRBJ2-3; D is undetermined. V was trimmed by 0 bases and J by 2 bases, leaving 10 bases between them. The CDR3 has 15 amino acids. Looked up from germline, CDR1 is SGDLS and CDR2 is YYNGEE. Drawing the rest from reference TRBV9 and TRBJ2-3, the complete variable domain is DSGVTQTPKHLITATGQRVTLRCSPRSGDLSVYWYQQSLDQGLQFLIQYYNGEERAKGNILERFSAQQFPDLHSELNLSSLELGDSALYFCASSVDAIPTDTQYFGPGTRLTVL.

The chain combines TRBV18 with TRBJ2-7; 7 bases are shared with TRBD2. The V gene end was trimmed by 6 bases and the J gene end by 4 bases; junction bases not matched to a gene: 9. Looked up from germline, CDR1 is KGHSH and CDR2 is LQKENI. The CDR3 runs to 14 residues. This CDR3 is CASSPGLVGYEQYF. The CDR3 DNA is TGTGCCAGCTCGCCCGGACTAGTAGGTTACGAGCAGTACTTC.

The chain is built from TRBV9 and TRBJ2-7; perhaps TRBD2 as D (7 bases). The ends were cut back, 2 bases at V and 6 bases at J, with 21 bases in the middle. The CDR3 runs to 16 residues. Germline V gene sequence: CDR1 SGDLS, CDR2 YYNGEE. The CDR3 here is CASSVLGGGASSEQYF. The CDR3 nucleotides are TGTGCCAGCAGCGTTTTAGGGGGGGGCGCGAGTTCCGAGCAGTACTTC.

The rearrangement joins TRBV7-2 to TRBJ1-1; D gene ambiguous. Germline CDR1 reads SGHTA; CDR2 reads FQGNSA. The CDR3 is 13 amino acids. Trimming pared 2 bases from V and 4 bases from J, leaving 8 bases between. CDR3 in amino acids: CASSLSVFTEAFF. As DNA, the CDR3 is TGTGCCAGCAGCTTATCGGTTTTCACTGAAGCTTTCTTT.

The rearrangement uses TRBV7-8 and TRBJ1-4; D may be TRBD1 (5 bases). Deletions cut 5 bases from V and 8 bases from J, with 15 bases between. Germline V gene sequence: CDR1 SGHVS, CDR2 FQNEAQ. The CDR3 contains 14 residues. The CDR3 reads CASSRDLAGEKLFF. CDR3 nucleotide sequence: TGTGCCAGCAGCAGAGACCTTGCAGGGGAAAAACTGTTTTTT.

This clone was seen just once. V is TRBV5-4 and J is TRBJ1-1; D uncertain. Germline V gene data show CDR1 as SGHNT and CDR2 as YYREEE (reference sequence). The length of the CDR3 is 14 residues. V lost 4 bases to trimming and J lost 3 bases, with 13 bases between them. In nucleotides, the CDR3 is TGTGCCAGCAGCCCGGAGGCGGACGACACTGAAGCTTTCTTT. Translation gives CASSPEADDTEAFF.

The V and J genes are TRBV15 and TRBJ1-1, with D possibly being TRBD1 (5 bases). Germline assignment: CDR1 LNHNV and CDR2 YYDKDF (reference sequence). Trimming left V 0 bases short and J 0 bases short, with 8 bases between. This CDR3 comprises 15 residues. CDR3 in amino acids: CATSRDQGMNTEAFF. The CDR3 nucleotides read TGTGCCACCAGCAGAGACCAGGGAATGAACACTGAAGCTTTCTTT.

The chain combines TRBV7-9 with TRBJ2-3; D may be TRBD2 (5 bases). Trimming shortened V by 5 bases and J by 4 bases, and 10 bases separated the two germline ends. CDR1 is SEHNR and CDR2 is FQNEAQ in the germline V gene (reference sequence). This CDR3 spans 13 amino acids. This CDR3 is CASSDEGPDTQYF. The CDR3 nucleotides read TGTGCCAGCAGCGACGAGGGCCCAGATACGCAGTATTTT. Full variable domain (remainder filled in from reference TRBV7-9 and TRBJ2-3): DTGVSQNPRHKITKRGQNVTFRCDPISEHNRLYWYRQTLGQGPEFLTYFQNEAQLEKSRLLSDRFSAERPKGSFSTLEIQRTEQGDSAMYLCASSDEGPDTQYFGPGTRLTVL.

The chain couples TRBV20-1 to TRBJ1-5, with D uncertain. Between the trimmed V and J ends, which lost 3 bases and 4 bases, there was a span of 10 bases. Germline assignment: CDR1 DFQATT and CDR2 SNEGSKA (reference sequence). The CDR3 has 13 residues. CDR3 sequence: CSASMGQNQPQHF. In DNA form, the CDR3 reads TGCAGTGCTAGTATGGGCCAGAATCAGCCCCAGCATTTT.